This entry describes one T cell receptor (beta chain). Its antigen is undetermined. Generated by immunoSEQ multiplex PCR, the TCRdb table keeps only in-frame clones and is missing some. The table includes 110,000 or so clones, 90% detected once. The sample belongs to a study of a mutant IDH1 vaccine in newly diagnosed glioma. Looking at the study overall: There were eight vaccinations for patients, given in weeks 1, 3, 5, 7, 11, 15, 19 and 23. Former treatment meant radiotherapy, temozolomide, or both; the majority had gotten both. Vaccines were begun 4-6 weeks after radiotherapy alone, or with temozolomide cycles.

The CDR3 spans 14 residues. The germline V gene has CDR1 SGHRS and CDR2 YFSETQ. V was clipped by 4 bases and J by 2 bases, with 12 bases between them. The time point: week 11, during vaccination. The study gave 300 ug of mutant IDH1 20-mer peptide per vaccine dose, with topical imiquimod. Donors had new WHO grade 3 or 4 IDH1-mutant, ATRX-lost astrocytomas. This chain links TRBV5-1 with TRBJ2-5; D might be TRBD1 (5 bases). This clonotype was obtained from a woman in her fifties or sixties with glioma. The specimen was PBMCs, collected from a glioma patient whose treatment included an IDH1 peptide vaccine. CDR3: CASSTSQVQETQYF. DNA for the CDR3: TGCGCCAGCAGCACGTCACAGGTACAAGAGACCCAGTACTTC.